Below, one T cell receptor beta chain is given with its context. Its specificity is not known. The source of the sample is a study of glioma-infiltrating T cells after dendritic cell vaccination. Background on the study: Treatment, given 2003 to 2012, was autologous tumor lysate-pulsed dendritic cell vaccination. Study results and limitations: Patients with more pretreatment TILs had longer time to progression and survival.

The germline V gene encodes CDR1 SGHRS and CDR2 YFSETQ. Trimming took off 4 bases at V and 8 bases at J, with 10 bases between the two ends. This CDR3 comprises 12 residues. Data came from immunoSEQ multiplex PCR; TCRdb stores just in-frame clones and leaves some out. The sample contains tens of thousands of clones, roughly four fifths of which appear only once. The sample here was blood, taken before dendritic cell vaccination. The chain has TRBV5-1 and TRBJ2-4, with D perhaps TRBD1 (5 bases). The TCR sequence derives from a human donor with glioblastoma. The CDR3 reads CASSPGHDIQYF. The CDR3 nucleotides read TGCGCCAGCAGCCCCGGACATGACATTCAGTACTTC.